Listed below are T cell receptor beta chains from one sample, sequenced in a study of PD-1 blockade in mismatch repair-deficient tumors. Profiled with immunoSEQ multiplex PCR; TCRdb holds only in-frame clones, not every one. The sample consists of over 14,000 clones, 80% to 90% of them appearing once. The antigens these receptors bind are not known. Here the sequenced sample was cells cultured in vitro, taken from a patient treated with pembrolizumab. Receptors were obtained from an adult with mismatch repair-deficient cancer. Each CDR3 is given with its conserved first and last residue. D genes are given only for firm matches. Rows may omit the clone size; those that give it use once, few, many or a size class.

V	size	J	D	DNA	CDR3
TRBV5-1	.	TRBJ2-1	TRBD1	TGCGCCAGCAGCTCTAGGACAGGGGGCACAAATGAGCAGTTCTTC	CASSSRTGGTNEQFF
TRBV2	.	TRBJ1-5	.	TGTGCCAGCGGACTGGAGGACCCTTATAGCAATCAGCCCCAGCATTTT	CASGLEDPYSNQPQHF
TRBV28	.	TRBJ1-5	.	TGTGCCAGCAGTTTCGGTTCCTACAATCAGCCCCAGCATTTT	CASSFGSYNQPQHF
TRBV28	.	TRBJ2-2	.	TGTGCCAGCACTTCCCATGGAGGGAGCCGGGAGCTGTTTTTT	CASTSHGGSRELFF
TRBV6-1	.	TRBJ2-5	.	TGTGCCAGCATACAAGAGACCCAGTACTTC	CASIQETQYF
TRBV27	.	TRBJ2-1	.	TGTGCCAGCAGTTATCAAGCGAACTCCTACAATGAGCAGTTCTTC	CASSYQANSYNEQFF
TRBV10-3	few	TRBJ2-4	TRBD2	TGTGCCATCAGTGATCCTCGACTAGCGGGAGGGGTGAACATTCAGTACTTC	CAISDPRLAGGVNIQYF
TRBV5-1	.	TRBJ1-4	.	TGCGCCAGTGCAGGGACAACTAATGAAAAACTGTTTTTT	CASAGTTNEKLFF
TRBV5-1	few	TRBJ1-1	.	TGCGCCAGCAGCTTAAGCGGGGCCAGGGGATTTACTGAAGCTTTCTTT	CASSLSGARGFTEAFF
TRBV10-3	.	TRBJ2-1	.	TGTGCCATCAGTGAGCCGCCCTCCCCCAATGAGCAGTTCTTC	CAISEPPSPNEQFF
TRBV19	.	TRBJ1-2	.	TGTGCCAGCCAAGGGCCCTACTATGGCTACACCTTC	CASQGPYYGYTF
TRBV30	.	TRBJ1-1	TRBD1	TGTGCCTGCGGACAGGGCGGTAACACTGAAGCTTTCTTT	CACGQGGNTEAFF
TRBV5-6	.	TRBJ1-2	.	TGTGCCAGCAGCTTGGAAACACCCGGACGTAACTATGGCTACACCTTC	CASSLETPGRNYGYTF
TRBV21-1	.	TRBJ1-3	.	TGTGCCAGCAGTGGACGGCTACAACACGCACGAAACACCATATATTTT	CASSGRLQHARNTIYF
TRBV6-5	.	TRBJ1-2	.	TGTGCCAGCAGTTCCCAGGGGAGAGGCTATGGCTACACCTTC	CASSSQGRGYGYTF
TRBV4-1	.	TRBJ2-7	.	TGCGCCAGCAGCCAACAGGGACGGAGCTCCTACGAGCAGTACTTC	CASSQQGRSSYEQYF